This T cell receptor (beta chain) was sequenced in a study of T cell responses to AZD1222 COVID-19 vaccine. Clones were sequenced by immunoSEQ multiplex PCR, and TCRdb holds only the in-frame ones, with some missing. The sample lists 95,000 to 130,000 clones, about 86% occurring once. As to this clone: The antigen is undetermined.

Study-level results: Two AZD1222 administrations were followed by greater Spike-specific TCR breadth and depth.

The sequences come from peripheral blood, collected on day 0 of AZD1222 vaccination. This TCR was sampled from an adult in good health.

The CDR3 sequence: CASSDRAEGYGYTF. The CDR3 DNA reads as TGCGCCAGCAGCGACAGGGCAGAGGGCTATGGCTACACCTTC. The chain combines TRBV5-1 with TRBJ1-2; 7 positions agree with TRBD1. CDR1 is SGHRS and CDR2 is YFSETQ in the germline V gene. This CDR3 comprises 14 residues. The junction had 7 bases not matched to a gene; V was cut back by 4 bases and J by 4 bases.